This T cell receptor (beta chain) was obtained from a study of blood T cell repertoires in COVID-19 (dated by TCRdb to the early 2020s). Notes on the research overall: Samples covering the acute and convalescent phases of COVID-19 were provided by collaborators in the United States, Italy and Spain. The material from the prospective study consisted of cDNA or gDNA derived from T cells, B-cell-depleted T cells, or PBMCs. The dataset comprised deeply sampled blood TCRbeta repertoires from subjects exposed to, actively infected with, or recovered from COVID-19. The repertoires were released in a freely available public database meant as a resource for research on the immune response to SARS-CoV-2. The samples were drawn from two sources: the first 160 participants of the ongoing ImmuneRACE study, and 950 to 1,500 subjects contributed by 6 global collaborators. Nearly every sample came with metadata listing a de-identified subject ID, COVID-19 status, age in years and sex. HLA class I and class II types, where available, came from metadata supplied by the sample provider rather than from assay-based typing. The paper as a whole reports these results and caveats: The quantity of clinical and demographic metadata differed by source and by participant and was supplied without curation.

Enrolling through a virtual design, the prospective study's participants ranged in age from roughly 18 to 90 years and lived across roughly 23 United States geographic areas. In the prospective study, participants were assigned to cohorts based on the clinical history participants reported in a screening survey and a study questionnaire. Recovered participants in ImmuneRACE Cohort 3 were defined as having two consecutive negative NP/OP PCR tests, clearance from a healthcare professional, or resolution of symptoms. Each participant in the prospective study had whole blood, serum and a nasopharyngeal or oropharyngeal swab collected by mobile phlebotomists. Participants in the prospective study had the option to provide additional blood draws and questionnaires over a roughly 2-month period. Prospective study blood samples were shipped either frozen or at room temperature before DNA extraction. CDR1 SQVTM and CDR2 ANQGSEA are derived from the germline V gene. Inclusive of the bounding cysteine and phenylalanine, the CDR3 is 14 residues long. Just CDR3 DNA is preserved here, 42 bases in frame from base 1. Relative to germline, V is missing 8 bases and J is missing 3 bases, with 9 bases of the junction outside any gene match.

As to this clone: What this receptor recognizes is not known. Qualities for individual bases were not recorded, and no much larger clone is one base off.

The immunoSEQ Assay, a bias-controlled multiplex PCR, was used to amplify TCRbeta CDR3 regions from genomic DNA. The study's processing was this. Within the assay, amplification of reference gene primers was used to estimate how many nucleated cells each sample contained. To quantify the absolute abundance of each unique TCRbeta CDR3 rearrangement, sequence reads were collapsed and filtered. For each sample, productive Simpson clonality was calculated as the square root of Simpson's diversity index across productive rearrangements. TCRdb obtained this table from immuneACCESS and retained in-frame rearrangements with V and J assigned. These tables miss some clones; where compared with another copy, unresolved V genes account for less than half of the shortfall, and the remainder is unexplained. That table gives V, J and clone size, and the DNA gave D and trimming. The sample has 300,000 or so clones on record, 65% to 90% of them singletons. The ten biggest clones cover 10% of the sample.

The origin of this receptor is a woman aged 18 to 35 who had recovered from COVID-19. The rearrangement combines TRBV29-1 with TRBJ2-1, with 8 bases matching TRBD2. Material: PBMCs or T cells enriched from blood (not recorded which). CDR3 protein: CSTRSGSFYNEQFF. The bases are TGCAGCACCAGAAGCGGGAGCTTCTACAATGAGCAGTTCTTC.